These T cell receptor beta chains were read from a single sample in a study of cytomegalovirus exposure and HLA in healthy donors. Here immunoSEQ multiplex PCR was the method, and the copy in TCRdb shows in-frame clones only, minus some. There are some 64,000 clones in the sample; around 97% occur only once, and around 1.5% lies in the top ten. Material for sequencing was PBMCs. The receptors come from a woman between 18 and 30 years old in good health and CMV-seropositive. Each CDR3 is given with its conserved first and last residue. The D gene is left open where the match is weak. Clone size, where shown, is once, few, many, or a class for clones that have expanded.

d_gene | j_gene | abundance | v_gene | len | CDR3nt | CDR3aa
TRBD2 | TRBJ2-1 | . | TRBV10-1 | 14 | TGCGCCACCGGGACTAGCGGGAGTGGCAATGAGCAGTTCTTC | CATGTSGSGNEQFF
. | TRBJ1-2 | once | TRBV30 | 13 | TGTGCCTGGACGCAGGATACTAACTATGGCTACACCTTC | CAWTQDTNYGYTF
TRBD1 | TRBJ2-7 | . | TRBV30 | 14 | TGTGCCTGGAGGCGGGACAGGGGCTCCTACGAGCAGTACTTC | CAWRRDRGSYEQYF
TRBD1 | TRBJ1-2 | . | TRBV28 | 13 | TGTGCCAGCAGTCTCTTAGGACAGGCTGGCTACACCTTC | CASSLLGQAGYTF
. | TRBJ1-1 | . | TRBV19 | 14 | TGTGCCAGTGGGATGGGGGCTATGAACACTGAAGCTTTCTTT | CASGMGAMNTEAFF
TRBD2 | TRBJ2-3 | . | TRBV6-1 | 15 | TGTGCCAGCAGTGGGGTAGCGGGAGCGGGAGATACGCAGTATTTT | CASSGVAGAGDTQYF
TRBD2 | TRBJ2-2 | . | TRBV15 | 17 | TGTGCCACCAGCAGAGAGGCGGGAGCGCGTAACACCGGGGAGCTGTTTTTT | CATSREAGARNTGELFF
. | TRBJ2-2 | . | TRBV7-2 | 19 | TGTGCCAGCAGCCGCCAGCGGATTCAGCCCGGATCATTTATGAGGGAGCTGTTTTTT | CASSRQRIQPGSFMRELFF
TRBD2 | TRBJ2-4 | . | TRBV5-1 | 19 | TGCGCCAGCAGCTACTGGACTAGCGGGAGGGGGCAAGGCAAAAACATTCAGTACTTC | CASSYWTSGRGQGKNIQYF
TRBD1 | TRBJ2-7 | . | TRBV10-3 | 14 | TGTGCCATCAGTGAGTTTACAGGGGCTGGCGAGCAGTACTTC | CAISEFTGAGEQYF
TRBD2 | TRBJ2-7 | . | TRBV13 | 17 | TGTGCCAGCAGTTGGGCTAGCGGAGGGTTTAGCTCCTACGAGCAGTACTTC | CASSWASGGFSSYEQYF
. | TRBJ2-7 | . | TRBV7-9 | 15 | TGTGCCAGCAGCCCCCTGGCCCCAACATACTACGAGCAGTACTTC | CASSPLAPTYYEQYF
TRBD2 | TRBJ2-1 | . | TRBV7-3 | 14 | TGTGCCAGCAGCTCGGGAGGACCAATAACTGAGCAGTTCTTC | CASSSGGPITEQFF
. | TRBJ1-2 | . | TRBV4-1 | 13 | TGCGCCAGCAGCCAAGTGGTGCAGGGATCTCACACCTTC | CASSQVVQGSHTF
. | TRBJ2-6 | once | TRBV5-1 | 17 | TGCGCCAGCAGACCTACTTACAGGGATTCTGGGGCCAACGTCCTGACTTTC | CASRPTYRDSGANVLTF
TRBD1 | TRBJ1-4 | . | TRBV27 | 15 | TGTGCCAGCAGTCCCCGTGGAGGGGGCGGAGAAAAACTGTTTTTT | CASSPRGGGGEKLFF
. | TRBJ2-7 | . | TRBV20-1 | 10 | TGCAGTGCCTCTGGAGACGAGCAGTACTTC | CSASGDEQYF
TRBD2 | TRBJ2-5 | few | TRBV15 | 16 | TGTGCCACCAGCAGAGAACTAGCGGGAGTAGGAGAGACCCAGTACTTC | CATSRELAGVGETQYF
TRBD1 | TRBJ1-2 | . | TRBV5-4 | 15 | TGTGCCAGCAGACCGGCGACAGGGGGAGTCTATGGCTACACCTTC | CASRPATGGVYGYTF
TRBD2 | TRBJ2-1 | . | TRBV4-1 | 19 | TGCGCCAGCAGCCAAGATCGGGCTAGCGGGGCCTTTTCCTACAATGAGCAGTTCTTC | CASSQDRASGAFSYNEQFF
TRBD2 | TRBJ2-1 | . | TRBV5-1 | 16 | TGCGCCAGCAGCCCGGTAGCGGGAGGGGCGAACAATGAGCAGTTCTTC | CASSPVAGGANNEQFF
. | TRBJ2-7 | . | TRBV28 | 14 | TGTGCCAGCAGCCGGGCGGGGCATACCTACGAGCAGTACTTC | CASSRAGHTYEQYF
TRBD1 | TRBJ2-1 | . | TRBV19 | 15 | TGTGCCAGTAGTATAGAGGACAGGGGTTACAATGAGCAGTTCTTC | CASSIEDRGYNEQFF
TRBD1 | TRBJ2-7 | . | TRBV11-2 | 16 | TGTGCCAGCAGCCCCCAGGGCGCAGGGGGCTTTTACGAGCAGTACTTC | CASSPQGAGGFYEQYF